These 15 T cell receptor beta chains came from one sample sequenced in a study of T cells in localized non-small cell lung cancer. Data came from immunoSEQ multiplex PCR; TCRdb stores just in-frame clones and leaves some out. The profile shows about 45,000 clones, approximately 81% of them singletons. Sequencing was performed on peripheral blood mononuclear cells, taken before any cancer treatment. Receptor source: a man aged 40-75 years with stage III lung adenocarcinoma.

The genes are TRBV5-6 and TRBJ1-1, with D perhaps matching TRBD1 (6 bases). V gave up 6 bases and J gave up 5 bases, with 14 bases separating them. This CDR3 region has 13 residues. Germline V lookup: CDR1 SGHDT, CDR2 YYEEEE. The CDR3 region has the DNA TGTGCCAGCACCTACGGTCAGGGGACTGAAGCTTTCTTT. It is translated as CASTYGQGTEAFF.

The chain joins TRBV5-1 to TRBJ2-1; 12 positions match TRBD2. Germline V lookup: CDR1 SGHRS, CDR2 YFSETQ. V trimming: 5 bases; J trimming: 4 bases; junction bases outside the gene matches: 4. The CDR3 contains 15 residues. Written as DNA, the CDR3 is TGCGCCAGCAGGCGACTAGCGGGGGAGTACAATGAGCAGTTCTTC. Its translation: CASRRLAGEYNEQFF.

The V gene is TRBV11-3, the J gene TRBJ2-2; maybe TRBD2 (5 bases). This CDR3 contains 15 residues. The V end was cut by 1 base, the J end by 5 bases, with 11 bases between. Germline loops: CDR1 SGHNT, CDR2 YENEEA. As DNA, the CDR3 is TGTGCCAGCAGCTTAGGCCAGACGGGGACCGGGGAGCTGTTTTTT. Translated: CASSLGQTGTGELFF.

The chain is built from TRBV5-1 and TRBJ2-1, with D perhaps matching TRBD2 (7 bases). This CDR3 has 17 residues. Germline CDR1 SGHRS, CDR2 YFSETQ. V lost 0 bases and J lost 5, with 18 bases in between. The CDR3 is CASSLDPGGRGHNEQFF. The DNA for the CDR3 is TGCGCCAGCAGCTTGGATCCGGGGGGCCGTGGTCACAATGAGCAGTTCTTC.

This clone was counted a few times. The sample carries other DNA sequences with the same CDR3. The CDR3 DNA follows: TGCGCCAGCAGCCTTCAGACAGGGCCCGGGGAGCTGTTTTTT. Amino acid sequence: CASSLQTGPGELFF. This chain uses TRBV4-1 with TRBJ2-2; the match to TRBD1 covers 7 bases. With V trimmed by 4 bases and J by 6 bases, 5 bases remained unmatched. CDR1 MGHRA and CDR2 YSYEKL come from the germline V gene. There are 14 residues in the CDR3.

In its sample, this clone was seen a few times. The chain has TRBV27 and TRBJ2-2; no clear D gene. Germline loops: CDR1 MNHEY, CDR2 SMNVEV (reference sequence). This CDR3 is 17 amino acids long. With 2 bases removed from V and 0 bases from J, the gap between germline ends came to 13 bases. CDR3 DNA: TGTGCCAGCAGTTTAACTTTGTCGGTAACGAACACCGGGGAGCTGTTTTTT. Amino acids: CASSLTLSVTNTGELFF.

The rearrangement links TRBV10-1 to TRBJ2-5; 7 bases match TRBD2. The CDR3 covers 14 residues. Germline V CDR1 and CDR2: WNHNN, SYGVQD (reference sequence). The ends lost 1 base at V and 9 bases at J; junction bases unmatched: 8. The CDR3 sequence: CASSELAGSGAQYF. The CDR3 DNA reads TGCGCCAGCAGTGAGTTGGCTGGGAGCGGGGCCCAGTACTTC.

The V gene is TRBV7-8, the J gene TRBJ1-2, with a weak D call TRBD1 (6 bases). V was trimmed by 5 bases and J by 2 bases, leaving 18 bases between them. Germline-derived CDR1 and CDR2 are SGHVS and FQNEAQ. The length of the CDR3 is 16 residues. The CDR3 loop reads CASSPYRDTKNYGYTF. DNA for the CDR3: TGTGCCAGCAGCCCCTACCGGGACACGAAAAACTATGGCTACACCTTC.

Here the CDR3 reads CASSITGRGTGELFF. The CDR3 bases are TGTGCCAGTAGTATAACCGGGCGCGGCACCGGGGAGCTGTTTTTT. This chain joins TRBV19 and TRBJ2-2; D not resolved. There are 15 residues in the CDR3. Germline V gene data show CDR1 as LNHDA and CDR2 as SQIVND (reference sequence). V was pared by 2 bases and J by 4 bases, with 11 bases between.

The rearrangement links TRBV2 to TRBJ2-5; 10 nucleotides agree with TRBD1. CDR1 is SNHLY, CDR2 FYNNEI, per germline. V lost 6 bases and J lost 2; bases outside the gene matches: 6. CDR3 length equals 15 residues. Written as DNA, the CDR3 is TGTGCCAGCAGCGGGGGACAGGGGCCACAAGAGACCCAGTACTTC. As protein: CASSGGQGPQETQYF.

On this clone itself: Relative to the germline gene, one junction end is altered; a read error may explain this. The V and J genes are TRBV5-6 and TRBJ2-7, with D possibly matching TRBD1 (6 bases). CDR3 length: 12 amino acids. Germline CDR1 reads SGHDT; CDR2 reads YYEEEE. CDR3 in amino acids: CASSLQGTLTHF. The CDR3 region has the DNA TGTGCCAGCAGCTTGCAGGGGACCCTTACCCACTTC.

This clone is classed as medium-sized. J is TRBJ2-3 and V is TRBV4-1; D remains ambiguous. CDR1 is MGHRA and CDR2 is YSYEKL in the germline V gene. The CDR3 consists of 15 residues. V was trimmed by 0 bases and J by 2 bases, leaving 9 bases between them. The CDR3 region is CASSQERSFTDTQYF. The CDR3 nucleotides read TGCGCCAGCAGCCAAGAACGTAGCTTCACAGATACGCAGTATTTT.

This clone turned up a few times. The chain joins TRBV7-6 to TRBJ1-5, with 8 positions matching TRBD1. With 5 bases clipped from V and 7 bases from J, the junction kept 13 bases outside the gene matches. This CDR3 contains 16 residues. Looked up from germline, CDR1 is SGHVS and CDR2 is FNYEAQ. The CDR3 sequence is CASSPLGQGPWQPQHF. The CDR3 DNA is TGTGCCAGCAGCCCCCTCGGACAGGGACCATGGCAGCCCCAGCATTTT.

The rearrangement joins TRBV5-6 to TRBJ2-7; D gene uncertain. This CDR3 comprises 12 residues. Looked up from germline, CDR1 is SGHDT and CDR2 is YYEEEE. The V end lost 3 bases, the J end lost 7 bases, and 11 bases lay between the germline ends. The CDR3 is CASSYGLIEQYF. In DNA form, the CDR3 reads TGTGCCAGCAGCTACGGCTTGATTGAGCAGTACTTC.

The count of this clone is one. The CDR3 DNA follows: TGTGCCTGGAGCACCGGGACCGGATACATTCAGTACTTC. Encoded protein: CAWSTGTGYIQYF. The chain couples TRBV30 to TRBJ2-4, with D perhaps given as TRBD1 or TRBD2 (5 bases each). V was pared by 3 bases and J by 8 bases, with 14 bases between. The CDR3 contains 13 residues. From germline, CDR1 is GTSNPN and CDR2 SVGIG (reference sequence). Using reference TRBV30 and TRBJ2-4 for the parts outside the CDR3, the full variable domain is SQTIHQWPATLVQPVGSPLSLECTVEGTSNPNLYWYRQAAGRGLQLLFYSVGIGQISSEVPQNLSASRPQDRQFILSSKKLLLSDSGFYLCAWSTGTGYIQYFGAGTRLSVL.